This is a list of T cell receptor beta chains from one sample in a study of blood T cell repertoires in COVID-19. Libraries were prepared by immunoSEQ multiplex PCR; TCRdb keeps only in-frame clonotypes and omits some of them. Among 200,000 to 300,000 clones, roughly 88% were seen once, and the ten largest hold 27%. The specimen was peripheral blood. The receptors derive from a man aged 35 to 55 with acute or convalescent COVID-19. Each CDR3 is given with its conserved first and last residue.

>TRBV5-1|TRBJ1-2
CASSIGTAQYGYTF
>TRBV10-3|TRBJ1-2
CAINLDRESFCGYTF
>TRBV2|TRBJ2-1
CASSERSRQQFF
>TRBV19|TRBJ1-4
CASSISEGEKLFF
>TRBV19|TRBJ1-2
CASSLAQGWGYTF
>TRBV18|TRBJ1-4
CASSPPVNEKLFF
>TRBV5-5|TRBJ1-2
CASSAEITSNYGYTF
>TRBV6-2/TRBV6-3|TRBJ2-1
CASSPTLAGGPANEQFF
>TRBV4-2|TRBJ2-1
CASSGPQGPGYNEQFF
>TRBV5-1|TRBJ2-7
CASSLSWTSGPDSYEQYF
>TRBV10-3|TRBJ2-2
CAVGMTSSTGELFF
>TRBV21-1|TRBJ2-3
CASSKVGDRGIADTQYF
>TRBV7-8|TRBJ2-7
CASSLSTFKSYEQYF
>TRBV7-6|TRBJ2-3
CASSHGTGGSGTDTQYF
>TRBV2|TRBJ2-1
CASSDPWTSRGSQFF
>TRBV27|TRBJ2-1
CASSLSPGGRGEQFF
>TRBV4-2|TRBJ2-7
CASSPDRELLRFKYEQYF
>TRBV5-4|TRBJ2-1
CASSSTGTSGFYEQFF
>TRBV7-2|TRBJ1-2
CASSPGIYGYTF
>TRBV6-5|TRBJ2-5
CASSYSGTGETQYF
>TRBV7-2|TRBJ1-1
CASSLGTGWAPSNTEAFF
>TRBV27|TRBJ1-1
CASSRARPYTEAFF
>TRBV5-8|TRBJ1-4
CASSLAVGTPTNEKLFF
>TRBV27|TRBJ1-5
CASSPDRGQGQPQHF
>TRBV20-1|TRBJ2-7
CSASTVYEQYF
>TRBV7-8|TRBJ2-2
CASSSGVNTGELFF
>TRBV9|TRBJ2-5
CASSQTGYQETQYF
>TRBV10-1|TRBJ2-1
CASSSGDEQFF
>TRBV7-2|TRBJ2-5
CASSLGPGRMEEETQYF
>TRBV10-3|TRBJ2-7
CAISETGGSYEQYF
>TRBV20-1|TRBJ1-2
CSASMGANGYTF
>TRBV29-1|TRBJ1-1
CSVPGLEAFF
>TRBV7-9|TRBJ1-3
CASSLTGASSGNTIYF
>TRBV29-1|TRBJ1-1
CSVVTGTSNTEAFF
>TRBV4-1|TRBJ2-1
CASSQDMASGAYNNEQFF
>TRBV5-4|TRBJ2-7
CASSLAGGVYEQYF
>TRBV7-8|TRBJ1-5
CASSRDRAQPQHF
>TRBV28|TRBJ2-5
CASSPFGQPTQETQYF
>TRBV5-8|TRBJ1-4
CASSRVGASGTEKLFF
>TRBV27|TRBJ2-1
CASSSLAGGSYNEQFF
>TRBV7-2|TRBJ2-5
CASSFVRPSGGGTQYF
>TRBV7-2|TRBJ1-3
CASSLSVVGGGNTIYF
>TRBV6-5|TRBJ2-5
CASSRGYQETQYF
>TRBV5-1|TRBJ2-5
CASIREVGGETQYF
>TRBV28|TRBJ1-1
CASSADNEAFF
>TRBV6-5|TRBJ2-1
CASSPGTGSYEQFF
>TRBV23-1|TRBJ1-4
CASSQSTGAIEKLFF
>TRBV7-2|TRBJ1-5
CASSLGQENQPQHF
>TRBV18|TRBJ1-2
CASSPGLDYGYTF
>TRBV4-1|TRBJ2-1
CASSQRPRDNEQFF
>TRBV6-1|TRBJ1-2
CASSEQAGPYGYTF
>TRBV20-1|TRBJ2-7
CSASFLTSGPHYEQYF
>TRBV7-9|TRBJ2-2
CASSSLAGGPFGELFF
>TRBV6-2/TRBV6-3|TRBJ2-7
CASSYSGGRNEQYF
>TRBV15|TRBJ1-4
CATSRETVLEKLFF
>TRBV4-2|TRBJ2-1
CASSQQREGFGGEQFF
>TRBV9|TRBJ1-5
CASSAEGVRDQPQHF
>TRBV18|TRBJ2-2
CASSLGLPNTGELFF
>TRBV11-3|TRBJ2-1
CASSLDGSTRLGEQFF